This TCR beta chain was observed in a study of cytomegalovirus exposure and HLA in healthy donors. Germline V lookup: CDR1 SGHTA, CDR2 FQGTGA. V lost 1 base and J 0 bases, leaving 13 bases between the germline ends. This CDR3 is 17 amino acids long. General observations from the study: The authors assumed roughly uniform sequencing depth across donors for presence/absence analyses.

This clone was seen more than once but under ten times. Its antigen remains unknown. Primers: 60 Vbeta forward and 13 Jbeta reverse. The protocol was immunoSEQ multiplex PCR, while the TCRdb copy is restricted to in-frame clones and leaves out a portion. The sample contains more than 140,000 clones, 55% to 70% of which appear only once. Material: PBMCs. This chain links TRBV7-3 with TRBJ2-1; a possible D gene is TRBD2 (5 bases). This receptor was obtained from a young woman in good health and CMV-seropositive. CDR3 DNA sequence: TGTGCCAGCAGCTTAAGAGGGCTGGGGAGCTCCTACAATGAGCAGTTCTTC. This encodes CASSLRGLGSSYNEQFF.